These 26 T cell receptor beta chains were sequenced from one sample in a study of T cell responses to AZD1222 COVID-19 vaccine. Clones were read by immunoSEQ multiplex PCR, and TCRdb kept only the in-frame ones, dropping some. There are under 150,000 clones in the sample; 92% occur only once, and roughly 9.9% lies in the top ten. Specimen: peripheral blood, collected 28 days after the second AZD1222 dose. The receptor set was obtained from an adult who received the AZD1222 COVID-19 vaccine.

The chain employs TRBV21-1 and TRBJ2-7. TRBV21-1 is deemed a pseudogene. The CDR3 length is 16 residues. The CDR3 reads CASSKARGAASYEQYV. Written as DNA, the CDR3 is TGTGCCAGCAGCAAAGCGAGAGGGGCGGCTTCCTACGAGCAGTACGTC.

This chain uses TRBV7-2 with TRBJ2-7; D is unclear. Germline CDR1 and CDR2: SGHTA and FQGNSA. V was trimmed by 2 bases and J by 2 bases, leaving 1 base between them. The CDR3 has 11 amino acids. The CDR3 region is CASSLTYEQYF. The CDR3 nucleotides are TGTGCCAGCAGCTTAACCTACGAGCAGTACTTC.

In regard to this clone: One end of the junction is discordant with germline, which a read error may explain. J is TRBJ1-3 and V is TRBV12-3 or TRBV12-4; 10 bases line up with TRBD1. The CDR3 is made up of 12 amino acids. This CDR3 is CASSVRTGGFSF. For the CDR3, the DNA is TGTGCCAGCAGCGTAAGGACAGGGGGATTCTCGTTT.

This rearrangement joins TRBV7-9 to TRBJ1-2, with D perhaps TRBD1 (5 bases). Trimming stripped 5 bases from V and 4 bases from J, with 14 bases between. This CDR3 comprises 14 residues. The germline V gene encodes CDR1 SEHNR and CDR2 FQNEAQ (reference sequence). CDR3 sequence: CASSLGDGSYGYTF. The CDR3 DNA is TGTGCCAGCAGCCTAGGGGACGGCTCCTATGGCTACACCTTC.

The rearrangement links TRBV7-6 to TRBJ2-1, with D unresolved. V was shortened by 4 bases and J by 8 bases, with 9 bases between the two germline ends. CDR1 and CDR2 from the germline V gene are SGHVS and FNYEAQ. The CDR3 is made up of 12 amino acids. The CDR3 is CASSSEEYEQFF. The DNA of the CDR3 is TGTGCCAGCAGCTCAGAGGAATATGAGCAGTTCTTC.

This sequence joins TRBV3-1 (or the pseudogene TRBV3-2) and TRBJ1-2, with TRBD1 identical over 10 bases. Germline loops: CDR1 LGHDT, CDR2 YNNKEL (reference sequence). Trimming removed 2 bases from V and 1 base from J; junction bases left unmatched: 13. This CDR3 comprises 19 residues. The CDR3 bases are TGTGCCAGCAGCCAATTTTCCCCCGACAGGGGGCGAGGTAACTATGGCTACACCTTC. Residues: CASSQFSPDRGRGNYGYTF.

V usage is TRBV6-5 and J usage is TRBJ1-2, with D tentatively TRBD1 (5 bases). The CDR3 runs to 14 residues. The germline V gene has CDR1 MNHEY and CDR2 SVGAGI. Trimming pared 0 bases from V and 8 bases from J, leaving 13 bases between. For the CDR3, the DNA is TGTGCCAGCAGTTACTCCGTGGGGGATCGCGGCTACACCTTC. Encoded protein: CASSYSVGDRGYTF.

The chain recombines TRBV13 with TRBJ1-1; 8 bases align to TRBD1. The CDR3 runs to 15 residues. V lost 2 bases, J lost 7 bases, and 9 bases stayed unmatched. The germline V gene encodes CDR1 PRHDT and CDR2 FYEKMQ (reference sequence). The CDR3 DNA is TGTGCCAGCAGCTTATGGACAGGGAAGGTTAATGAAGCTTTCTTT. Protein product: CASSLWTGKVNEAFF.

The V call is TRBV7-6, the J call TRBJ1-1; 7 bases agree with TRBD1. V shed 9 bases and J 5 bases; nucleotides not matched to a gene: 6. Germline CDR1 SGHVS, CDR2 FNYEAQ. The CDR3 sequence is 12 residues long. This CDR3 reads CASNTGVTEAFF. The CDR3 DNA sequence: TGTGCCAGTAATACAGGGGTTACTGAAGCTTTCTTT.

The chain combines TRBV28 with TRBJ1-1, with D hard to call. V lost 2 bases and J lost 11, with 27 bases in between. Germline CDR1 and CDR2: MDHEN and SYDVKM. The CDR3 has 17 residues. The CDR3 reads CASSLTNVRSWALYAFF. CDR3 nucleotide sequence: TGTGCCAGCAGTTTAACTAACGTTAGGTCCTGGGCGTTGTATGCTTTCTTT.

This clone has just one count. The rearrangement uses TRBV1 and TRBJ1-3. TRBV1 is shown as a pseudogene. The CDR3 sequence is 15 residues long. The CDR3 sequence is CTSSQSGAEGNTIYF. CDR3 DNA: TGCACCAGCAGCCAATCCGGAGCCGAGGGAAACACCATATATTTT.

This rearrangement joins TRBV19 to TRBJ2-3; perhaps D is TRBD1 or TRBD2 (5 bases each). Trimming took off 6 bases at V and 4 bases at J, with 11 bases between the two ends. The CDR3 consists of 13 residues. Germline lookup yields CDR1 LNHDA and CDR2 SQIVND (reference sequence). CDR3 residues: CASSGIGADTQYF. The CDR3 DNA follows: TGTGCCAGTAGCGGGATAGGGGCAGATACGCAGTATTTT.

The CDR3 bases are TGTGCCAGCAGTTTATCGAGGGCAGACTGGGGCTACACCTTC. It encodes CASSLSRADWGYTF. The V gene is TRBV27, the J gene TRBJ1-2; D call uncertain. The CDR3 consists of 14 residues. V lost 0 bases and J 8 bases, leaving 13 bases between the germline ends. From germline, CDR1 is MNHEY and CDR2 SMNVEV (reference sequence).

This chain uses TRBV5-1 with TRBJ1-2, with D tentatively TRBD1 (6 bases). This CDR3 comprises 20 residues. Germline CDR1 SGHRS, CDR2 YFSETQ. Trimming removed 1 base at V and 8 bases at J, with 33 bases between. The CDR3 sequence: CASSLRGMDRIEYLVQGYTF. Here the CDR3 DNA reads TGCGCCAGCAGCTTGAGGGGCATGGACAGAATTGAATACTTAGTACAGGGCTACACCTTC.

The CDR3 region is CASSLYSVGNTEAFF. CDR3 DNA sequence: TGCGCCAGCAGCTTATACAGTGTTGGTAACACTGAAGCTTTCTTT. The chain joins TRBV5-1 to TRBJ1-1, with no clear D. Germline V lookup: CDR1 SGHRS, CDR2 YFSETQ. The CDR3 totals 15 residues. V lost 2 bases, J lost 2 bases, and 13 bases lay in between.

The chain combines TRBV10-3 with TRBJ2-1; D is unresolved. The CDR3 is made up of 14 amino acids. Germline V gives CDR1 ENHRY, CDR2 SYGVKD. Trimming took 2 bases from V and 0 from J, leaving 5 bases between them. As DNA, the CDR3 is TGTGCCATCAGTGAGGCAGCCTCCTACAATGAGCAGTTCTTC. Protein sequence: CAISEAASYNEQFF.

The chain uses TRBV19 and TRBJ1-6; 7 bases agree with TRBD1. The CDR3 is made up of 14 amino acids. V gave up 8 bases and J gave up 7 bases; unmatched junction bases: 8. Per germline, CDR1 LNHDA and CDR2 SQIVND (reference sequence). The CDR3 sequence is CASLPGQKNSPLHF. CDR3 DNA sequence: TGTGCCAGTTTACCGGGACAGAAAAATTCACCCCTCCACTTT.

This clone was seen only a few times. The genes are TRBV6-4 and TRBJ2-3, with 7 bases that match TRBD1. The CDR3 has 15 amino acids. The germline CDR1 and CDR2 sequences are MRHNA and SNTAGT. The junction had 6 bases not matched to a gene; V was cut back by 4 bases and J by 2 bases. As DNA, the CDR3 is TGTGCCAGCAGTGTACAAGGGGGCGCCACAGATACGCAGTATTTT. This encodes CASSVQGGATDTQYF.

DNA of the CDR3: TGTGCCAGTAGTGAGTCGAGTGGGAAGTCCTATGGCTACACCTTC. It encodes CASSESSGKSYGYTF. The chain employs TRBV19 and TRBJ1-2, with unresolved D. V lost 5 bases, J lost 4 bases, and 17 bases lay in between. The CDR3 contains 15 residues. Germline values: CDR1 LNHDA, CDR2 SQIVND (reference sequence). Drawing the rest from reference TRBV19 and TRBJ1-2, the complete variable domain is DGGITQSPKYLFRKEGQNVTLSCEQNLNHDAMYWYRQDPGQGLRLIYYSQIVNDFQKGDIAEGYSVSREKKESFPLTVTSAQKNPTAFYLCASSESSGKSYGYTFGSGTRLTVV.

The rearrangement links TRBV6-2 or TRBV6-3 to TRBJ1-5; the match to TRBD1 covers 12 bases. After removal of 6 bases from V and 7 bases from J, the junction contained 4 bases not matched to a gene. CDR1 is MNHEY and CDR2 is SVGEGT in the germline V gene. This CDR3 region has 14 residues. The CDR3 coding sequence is TGTGCCAGCAGCGGGACAGGGGGCCAACAGCCCCAGCATTTT. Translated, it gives CASSGTGGQQPQHF.

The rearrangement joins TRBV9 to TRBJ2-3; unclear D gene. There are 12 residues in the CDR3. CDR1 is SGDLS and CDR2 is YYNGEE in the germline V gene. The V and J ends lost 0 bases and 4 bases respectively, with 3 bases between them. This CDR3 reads CASSVASDTQYF. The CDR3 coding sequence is TGTGCCAGCAGCGTAGCGTCAGATACGCAGTATTTT.

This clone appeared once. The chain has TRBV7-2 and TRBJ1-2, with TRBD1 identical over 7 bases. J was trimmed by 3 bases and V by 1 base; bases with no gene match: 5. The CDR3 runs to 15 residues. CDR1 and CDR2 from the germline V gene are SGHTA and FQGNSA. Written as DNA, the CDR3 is TGTGCCAGCAGCTTAGAACCGACAGGGTACTATGGCTACACCTTC. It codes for CASSLEPTGYYGYTF.

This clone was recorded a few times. The CDR3 bases are TGTGCCAGCAGTCCAGGGTTCGGCACCGGGGAGCTGTTTTTT. Translated, it gives CASSPGFGTGELFF. The chain combines TRBV6-2 or TRBV6-3 with TRBJ2-2; a weak D match, TRBD1 (5 bases). The germline gives CDR1 MNHEY, CDR2 SVGEGT. CDR3 length: 14 amino acids. Trimming pared 5 bases from V and 4 bases from J, leaving 11 bases between.

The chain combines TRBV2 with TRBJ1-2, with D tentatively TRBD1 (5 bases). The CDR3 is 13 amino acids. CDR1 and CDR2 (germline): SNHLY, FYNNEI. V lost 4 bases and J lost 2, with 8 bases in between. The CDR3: CASSVEGNYGYTF. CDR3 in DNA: TGTGCCAGCAGTGTCGAGGGGAACTATGGCTACACCTTC.

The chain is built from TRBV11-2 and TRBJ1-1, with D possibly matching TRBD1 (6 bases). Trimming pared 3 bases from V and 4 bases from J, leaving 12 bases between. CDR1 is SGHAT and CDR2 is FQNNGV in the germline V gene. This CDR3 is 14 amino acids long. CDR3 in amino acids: CASSLWDKVTEAFF. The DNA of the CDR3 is TGTGCCAGCAGCTTGTGGGACAAAGTCACTGAAGCTTTCTTT. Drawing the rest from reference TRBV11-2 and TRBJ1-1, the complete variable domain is EAGVAQSPRYKIIEKRQSVAFWCNPISGHATLYWYQQILGQGPKLLIQFQNNGVVDDSQLPKDRFSAERLKGVDSTLKIQPAKLEDSAVYLCASSLWDKVTEAFFGQGTRLTVV.

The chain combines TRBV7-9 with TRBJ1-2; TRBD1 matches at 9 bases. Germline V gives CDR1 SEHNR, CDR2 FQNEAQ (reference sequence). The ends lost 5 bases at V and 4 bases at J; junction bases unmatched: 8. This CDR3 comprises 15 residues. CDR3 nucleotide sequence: TGTGCCAGCAGCCCGTACACAGGGGGCGGCTATGGCTACACCTTC. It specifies CASSPYTGGGYGYTF.